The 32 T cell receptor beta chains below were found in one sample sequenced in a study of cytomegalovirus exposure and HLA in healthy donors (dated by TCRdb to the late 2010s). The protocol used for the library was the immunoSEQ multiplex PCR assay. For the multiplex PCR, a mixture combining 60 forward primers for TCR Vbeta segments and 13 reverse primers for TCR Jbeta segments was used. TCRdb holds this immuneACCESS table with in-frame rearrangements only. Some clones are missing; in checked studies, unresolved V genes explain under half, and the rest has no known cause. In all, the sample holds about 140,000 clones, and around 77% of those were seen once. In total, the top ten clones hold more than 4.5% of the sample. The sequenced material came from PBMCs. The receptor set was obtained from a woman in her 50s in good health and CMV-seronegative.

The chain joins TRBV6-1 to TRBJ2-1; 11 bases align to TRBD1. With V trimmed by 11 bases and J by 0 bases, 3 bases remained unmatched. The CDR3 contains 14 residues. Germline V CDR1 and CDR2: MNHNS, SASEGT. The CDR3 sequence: CAVGQGASYNEQFF. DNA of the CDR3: TGTGCCGTAGGACAGGGGGCCTCCTACAATGAGCAGTTCTTC.

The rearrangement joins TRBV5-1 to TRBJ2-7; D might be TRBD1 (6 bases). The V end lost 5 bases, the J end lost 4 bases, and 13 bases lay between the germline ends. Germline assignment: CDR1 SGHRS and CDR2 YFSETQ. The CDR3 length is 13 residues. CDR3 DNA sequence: TGCGCCAGCAGATCCACAGGGTCTTACGAGCAGTACTTC. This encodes CASRSTGSYEQYF.

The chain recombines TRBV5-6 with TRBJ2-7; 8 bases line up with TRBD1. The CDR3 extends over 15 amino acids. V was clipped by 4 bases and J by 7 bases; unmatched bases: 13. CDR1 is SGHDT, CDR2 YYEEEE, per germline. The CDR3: CASSSRDRQPGEQYF. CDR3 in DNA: TGTGCCAGCAGCAGTCGGGACAGGCAACCGGGGGAGCAGTACTTC. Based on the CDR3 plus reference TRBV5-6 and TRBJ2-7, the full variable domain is DAGVTQSPTHLIKTRGQQVTLRCSPKSGHDTVSWYQQALGQGPQFIFQYYEEEERQRGNFPDRFSGHQFPNYSSELNVNALLLGDSALYLCASSSRDRQPGEQYFGPGTRLTVT.

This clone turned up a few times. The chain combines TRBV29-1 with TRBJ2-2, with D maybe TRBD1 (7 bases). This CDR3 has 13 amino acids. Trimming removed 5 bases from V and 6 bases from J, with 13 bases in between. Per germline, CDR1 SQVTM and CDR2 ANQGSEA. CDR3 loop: CSVCQGGPGELFF. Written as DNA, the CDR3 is TGCAGCGTTTGTCAGGGGGGCCCCGGGGAGCTGTTTTTT.

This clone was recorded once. The CDR3 reads CATSGQGAGGVEKLFF. CDR3 DNA sequence: TGTGCCACCAGCGGGCAGGGGGCCGGTGGGGTTGAAAAACTGTTTTTT. J is TRBJ1-4 and V is TRBV15; 8 positions match TRBD1. The V gene's germline CDR1 is LNHNV and CDR2 YYDKDF (reference sequence). This CDR3 region has 16 residues. The V gene end was trimmed by 5 bases and the J gene end by 7 bases; junction bases not matched to a gene: 12. Full variable domain (outside the CDR3, taken from reference TRBV15 and TRBJ1-4): DAMVIQNPRYQVTQFGKPVTLSCSQTLNHNVMYWYQQKSSQAPKLLFHYYDKDFNNEADTPDNFQSRRPNTSFCFLDIRSPGLGDTAMYLCATSGQGAGGVEKLFFGSGTQLSVL.

CDR3 sequence (DNA): TGTGCCAGTAGTATATCGGAGTCTGAAGCTTTCTTT. Translating it yields CASSISESEAFF. V usage is TRBV19 and J usage is TRBJ1-1, with no clear D. CDR3 size: 12 residues. CDR1 and CDR2 (germline): LNHDA, SQIVND (reference sequence). The germline V and J ends were trimmed by 2 bases and 6 bases, with 7 bases remaining between them.

Here the CDR3 DNA reads TGTGCCAGCAGTTTACGTACGGGGTTCACAGATACGCAGTATTTT. Amino acids: CASSLRTGFTDTQYF. This chain links TRBV28 with TRBJ2-3; tentatively, D is TRBD2 (5 bases). The CDR3 totals 15 residues. V was cut by 2 bases and J by 2 bases, with 11 bases left in between. Germline lookup yields CDR1 MDHEN and CDR2 SYDVKM.

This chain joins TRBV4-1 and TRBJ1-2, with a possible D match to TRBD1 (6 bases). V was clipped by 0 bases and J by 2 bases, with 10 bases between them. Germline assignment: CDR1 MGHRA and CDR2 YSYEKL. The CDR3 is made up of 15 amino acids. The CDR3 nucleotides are TGCGCCAGCAGCCAAGATCCCACAGGGAACTATGGCTACACCTTC. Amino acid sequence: CASSQDPTGNYGYTF.

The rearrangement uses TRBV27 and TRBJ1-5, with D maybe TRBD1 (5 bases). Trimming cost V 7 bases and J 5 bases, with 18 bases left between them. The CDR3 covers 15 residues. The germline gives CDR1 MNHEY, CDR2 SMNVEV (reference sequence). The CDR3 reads CASTFPRQYDQPQHF. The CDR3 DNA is TGTGCCAGCACATTCCCCCGACAGTATGATCAGCCCCAGCATTTT.

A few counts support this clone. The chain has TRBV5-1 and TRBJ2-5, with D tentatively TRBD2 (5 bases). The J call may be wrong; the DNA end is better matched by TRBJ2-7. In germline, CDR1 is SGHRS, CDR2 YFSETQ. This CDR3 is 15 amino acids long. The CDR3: CASSSDLLVLNEQYF. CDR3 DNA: TGCGCCAGCAGCTCGGACTTATTGGTTCTCAACGAGCAGTACTTC.

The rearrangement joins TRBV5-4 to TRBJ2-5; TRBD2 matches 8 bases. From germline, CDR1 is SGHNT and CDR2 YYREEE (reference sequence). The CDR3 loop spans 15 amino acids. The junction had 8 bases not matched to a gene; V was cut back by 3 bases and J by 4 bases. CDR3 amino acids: CASSSTGGAVETQYF. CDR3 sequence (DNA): TGTGCCAGCAGCTCGACCGGGGGGGCCGTAGAGACCCAGTACTTC.

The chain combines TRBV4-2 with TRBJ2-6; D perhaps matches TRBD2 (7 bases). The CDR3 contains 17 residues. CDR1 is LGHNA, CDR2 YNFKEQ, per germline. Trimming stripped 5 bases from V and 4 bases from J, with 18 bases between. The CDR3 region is CASSFRGGASGANVLTF. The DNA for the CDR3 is TGTGCCAGCAGCTTTCGAGGGGGGGCATCAGGGGCCAACGTCCTGACTTTC.

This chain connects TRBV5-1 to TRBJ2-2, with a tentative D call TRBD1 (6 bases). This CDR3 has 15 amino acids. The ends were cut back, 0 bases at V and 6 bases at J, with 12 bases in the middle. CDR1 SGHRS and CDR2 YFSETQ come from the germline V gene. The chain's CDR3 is CASSLGQGTSGELFF. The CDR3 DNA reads TGCGCCAGCAGCTTGGGCCAGGGGACGTCCGGGGAGCTGTTTTTT.

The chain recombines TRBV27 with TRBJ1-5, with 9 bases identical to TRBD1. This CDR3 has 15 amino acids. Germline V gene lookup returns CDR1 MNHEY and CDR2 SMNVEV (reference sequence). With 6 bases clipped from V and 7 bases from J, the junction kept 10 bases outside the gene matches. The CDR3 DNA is TGTGCCAGCAGCTCACTACAGGGGGCCGACCAGCCCCAGCATTTT. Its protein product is CASSSLQGADQPQHF.

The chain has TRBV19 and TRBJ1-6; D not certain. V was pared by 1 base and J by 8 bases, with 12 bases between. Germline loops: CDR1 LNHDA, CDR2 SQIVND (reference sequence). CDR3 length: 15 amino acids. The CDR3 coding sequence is TGTGCCAGTAGTATAGTCGGGGTATGGGATTCACCCCTCCACTTT. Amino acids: CASSIVGVWDSPLHF.

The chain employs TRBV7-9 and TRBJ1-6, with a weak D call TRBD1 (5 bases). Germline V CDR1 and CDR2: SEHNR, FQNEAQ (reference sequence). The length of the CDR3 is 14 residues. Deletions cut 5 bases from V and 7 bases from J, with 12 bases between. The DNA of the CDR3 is TGTGCCAGCAGCACCGGGGGACTGAATTCACCCCTCCACTTT. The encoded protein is CASSTGGLNSPLHF.

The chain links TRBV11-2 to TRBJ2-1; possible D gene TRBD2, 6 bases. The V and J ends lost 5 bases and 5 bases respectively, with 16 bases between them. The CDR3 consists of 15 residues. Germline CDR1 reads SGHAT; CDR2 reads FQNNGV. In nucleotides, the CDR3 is TGTGCCAGCAGCGACCGGGACTCCTCAAACAATGAGCAGTTCTTC. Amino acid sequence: CASSDRDSSNNEQFF. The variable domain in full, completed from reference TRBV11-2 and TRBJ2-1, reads EAGVAQSPRYKIIEKRQSVAFWCNPISGHATLYWYQQILGQGPKLLIQFQNNGVVDDSQLPKDRFSAERLKGVDSTLKIQPAKLEDSAVYLCASSDRDSSNNEQFFGPGTRLTVL.

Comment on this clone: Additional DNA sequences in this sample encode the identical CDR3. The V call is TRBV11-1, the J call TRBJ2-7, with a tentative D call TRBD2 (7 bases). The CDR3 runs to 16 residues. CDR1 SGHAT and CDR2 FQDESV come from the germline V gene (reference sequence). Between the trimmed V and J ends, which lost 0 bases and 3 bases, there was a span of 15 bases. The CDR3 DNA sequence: TGTGCCAGCAGCTTAGCCCGGGGGGCCACTTACTACGAGCAGTACTTC. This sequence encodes CASSLARGATYYEQYF.

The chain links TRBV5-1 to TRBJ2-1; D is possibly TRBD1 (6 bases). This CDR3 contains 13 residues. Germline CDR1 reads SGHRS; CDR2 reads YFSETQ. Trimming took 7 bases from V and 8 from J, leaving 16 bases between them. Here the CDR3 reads CASCPAGEYEQFF. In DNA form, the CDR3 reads TGCGCCAGCTGCCCCGCAGGGGAGTATGAGCAGTTCTTC.

The CDR3 loop is CASSVMREKLFF. DNA of the CDR3: TGTGCCAGCAGTGTTATGAGAGAAAAACTGTTTTTT. The chain is built from TRBV2 and TRBJ1-4; D remains unclear. The V and J ends lost 4 bases and 8 bases respectively, with 8 bases between them. The CDR3 length is 12 residues. Germline V gene data show CDR1 as SNHLY and CDR2 as FYNNEI.

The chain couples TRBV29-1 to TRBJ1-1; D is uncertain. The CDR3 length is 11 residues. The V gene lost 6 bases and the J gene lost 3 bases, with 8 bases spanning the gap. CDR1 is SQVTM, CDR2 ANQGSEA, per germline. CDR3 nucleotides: TGCAGCGTCAGCGGGTACACTGAAGCTTTCTTT. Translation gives CSVSGYTEAFF. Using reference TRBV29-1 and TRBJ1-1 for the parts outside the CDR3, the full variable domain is SAVISQKPSRDICQRGTSLTIQCQVDSQVTMMFWYRQQPGQSLTLIATANQGSEATYESGFVIDKFPISRPNLTFSTLTVSNMSPEDSSIYLCSVSGYTEAFFGQGTRLTVV.

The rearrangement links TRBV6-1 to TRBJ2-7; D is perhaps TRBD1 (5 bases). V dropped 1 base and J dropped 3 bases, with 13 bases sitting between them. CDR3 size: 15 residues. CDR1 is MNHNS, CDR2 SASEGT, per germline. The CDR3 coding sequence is TGTGCCAGCAGTGAAGGGGCAGGGAAAGGCTACGAGCAGTACTTC. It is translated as CASSEGAGKGYEQYF.

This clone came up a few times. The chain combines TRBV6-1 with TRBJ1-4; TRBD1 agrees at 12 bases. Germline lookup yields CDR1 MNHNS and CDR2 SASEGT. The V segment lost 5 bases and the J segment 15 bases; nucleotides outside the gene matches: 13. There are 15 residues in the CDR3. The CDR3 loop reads CASSPRDRGRGFLFF. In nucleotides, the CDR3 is TGTGCCAGCAGTCCCCGGGACAGGGGGCGCGGGTTTTTGTTTTTT.

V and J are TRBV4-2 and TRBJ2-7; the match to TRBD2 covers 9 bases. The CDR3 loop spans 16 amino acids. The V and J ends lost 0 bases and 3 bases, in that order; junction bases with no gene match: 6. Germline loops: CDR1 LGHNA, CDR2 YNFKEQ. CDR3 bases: TGTGCCAGCAGCCAAGATTGGGCTAGCGGGGACTACGAGCAGTACTTC. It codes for CASSQDWASGDYEQYF.

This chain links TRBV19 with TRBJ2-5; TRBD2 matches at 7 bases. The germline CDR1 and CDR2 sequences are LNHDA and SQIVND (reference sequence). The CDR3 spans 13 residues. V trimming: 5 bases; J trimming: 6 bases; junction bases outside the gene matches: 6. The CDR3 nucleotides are TGTGCCAGTAGTCTCAACGGGGGGAAGACCCAGTACTTC. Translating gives CASSLNGGKTQYF.

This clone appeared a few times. The CDR3 nucleotides are TGTGCCAGCAGCTTATTTAGCGGGGGGTCAAGCTCCTACAATGAGCAGTTCTTC. Translated, it gives CASSLFSGGSSSYNEQFF. V and J are TRBV7-2 and TRBJ2-1; 10 bases are shared with TRBD2. This CDR3 is built from 18 residues. Trimming cost V 2 bases and J 0 bases; bases outside gene matches: 7. In germline, CDR1 is SGHTA, CDR2 FQGNSA.

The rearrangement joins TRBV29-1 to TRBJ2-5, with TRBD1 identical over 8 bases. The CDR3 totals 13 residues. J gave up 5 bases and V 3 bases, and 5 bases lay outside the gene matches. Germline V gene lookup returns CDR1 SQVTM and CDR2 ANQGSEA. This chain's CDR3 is CSVDTGQGETQYF. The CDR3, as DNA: TGCAGCGTTGATACTGGACAGGGTGAGACCCAGTACTTC. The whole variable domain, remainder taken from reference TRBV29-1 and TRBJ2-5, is SAVISQKPSRDICQRGTSLTIQCQVDSQVTMMFWYRQQPGQSLTLIATANQGSEATYESGFVIDKFPISRPNLTFSTLTVSNMSPEDSSIYLCSVDTGQGETQYFGPGTRLLVL.

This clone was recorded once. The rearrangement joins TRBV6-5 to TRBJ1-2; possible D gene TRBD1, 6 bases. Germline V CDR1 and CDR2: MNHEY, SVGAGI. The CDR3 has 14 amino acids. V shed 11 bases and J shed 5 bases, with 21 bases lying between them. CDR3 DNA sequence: TGTGCCCTCCTGGGTATGGAGGGGGGGTATGGCTACACCTTC. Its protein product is CALLGMEGGYGYTF.

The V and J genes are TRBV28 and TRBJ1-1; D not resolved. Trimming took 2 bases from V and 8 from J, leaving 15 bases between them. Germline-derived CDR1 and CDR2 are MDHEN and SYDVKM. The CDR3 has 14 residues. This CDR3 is CASSLRWENYEAFF. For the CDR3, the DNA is TGTGCCAGCAGTTTAAGGTGGGAGAACTACGAAGCTTTCTTT.

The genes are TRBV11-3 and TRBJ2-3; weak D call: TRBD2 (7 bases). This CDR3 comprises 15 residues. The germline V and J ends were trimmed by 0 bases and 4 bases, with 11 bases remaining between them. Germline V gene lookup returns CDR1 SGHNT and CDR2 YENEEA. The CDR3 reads CASSLEGGGPDTQYF. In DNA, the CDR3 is TGTGCCAGCAGCTTAGAAGGGGGGGGGCCAGATACGCAGTATTTT. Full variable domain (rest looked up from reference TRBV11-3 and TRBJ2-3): EAGVVQSPRYKIIEKKQPVAFWCNPISGHNTLYWYLQNLGQGPELLIRYENEEAVDDSQLPKDRFSAERLKGVDSTLKIQPAELGDSAVYLCASSLEGGGPDTQYFGPGTRLTVL.

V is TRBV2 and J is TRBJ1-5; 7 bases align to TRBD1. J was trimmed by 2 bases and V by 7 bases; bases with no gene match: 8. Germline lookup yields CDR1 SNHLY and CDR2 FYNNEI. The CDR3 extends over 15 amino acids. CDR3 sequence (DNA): TGTGCCAGCAACGGAGGGGGCGCGGGCAATCAGCCCCAGCATTTT. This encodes CASNGGGAGNQPQHF. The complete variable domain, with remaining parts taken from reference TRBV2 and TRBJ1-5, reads EPEVTQTPSHQVTQMGQEVILRCVPISNHLYFYWYRQILGQKVEFLVSFYNNEISEKSEIFDDQFSVERPDGSNFTLKIRSTKLEDSAMYFCASNGGGAGNQPQHFGDGTRLSIL.

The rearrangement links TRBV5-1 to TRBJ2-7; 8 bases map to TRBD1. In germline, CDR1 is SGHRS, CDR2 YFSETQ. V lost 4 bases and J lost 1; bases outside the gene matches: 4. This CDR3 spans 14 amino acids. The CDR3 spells CASSGQGRSYEQYF. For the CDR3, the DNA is TGCGCCAGCAGCGGACAGGGTAGGTCCTACGAGCAGTACTTC. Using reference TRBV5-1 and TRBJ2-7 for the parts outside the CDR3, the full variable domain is KAGVTQTPRYLIKTRGQQVTLSCSPISGHRSVSWYQQTPGQGLQFLFEYFSETQRNKGNFPGRFSGRQFSNSRSEMNVSTLELGDSALYLCASSGQGRSYEQYFGPGTRLTVT.